The rows below give T cell receptor beta chains drawn from one sample of a study of T cells in Graves' hyperthyroidism and ophthalmopathy. MiXCR, run by TCRdb on the multiplex PCR reads, gives a single entry per CDR3 protein. The sample records under 400,000 distinct CDR3 sequences, approximately 13% being singletons. Specimen: blood. Receptors were obtained from a woman between 18 and 30 years old with Graves' hyperthyroidism. CDR3s include the opening cysteine and the closing phenylalanine or tryptophan. Each record gives: CDR3 protein, CDR3 DNA, V gene, J gene, D gene, clone size. D genes are given only for firm matches. The listing skips clone size in some rows; elsewhere it reads once, few, many or a size class.

CDR3 protein: CASRSWTSGSHRVIQYF; CDR3 DNA: TGTGCCAGCAGATCATGGACTAGCGGGAGCCACCGAGTGATTCAGTACTTC; V gene: TRBV6-2/TRBV6-3; J gene: TRBJ2-4; D gene: TRBD2; clone size: many
CDR3 protein: CASSLAPGAKELFF; CDR3 DNA: TGTGCCAGCAGCTTGGCCCCGGGGGCGAAGGAGCTGTTTTTT; V gene: TRBV5-8; J gene: TRBJ2-2; D gene: .; clone size: .
CDR3 protein: CASSSQPAQETQYF; CDR3 DNA: TGTGCCAGCAGTTCCCAACCGGCCCAAGAGACCCAGTACTTC; V gene: TRBV28; J gene: TRBJ2-5; D gene: .; clone size: few
CDR3 protein: CATSSGQLSLNIQYF; CDR3 DNA: TGTGCCACCTCTAGCGGGCAACTCTCTTTAAACATTCAGTACTTC; V gene: TRBV2; J gene: TRBJ2-4; D gene: TRBD2; clone size: few
CDR3 protein: CASSFSWSENIQYF; CDR3 DNA: TGTGCCAGCAGTTTTTCATGGTCGGAAAACATTCAGTACTTC; V gene: TRBV27; J gene: TRBJ2-4; D gene: .; clone size: few
CDR3 protein: CASSSGTGVVNEKLFF; CDR3 DNA: TGTGCCAGCAGTTCCGGGACAGGGGTGGTTAACGAAAAACTGTTTTTT; V gene: TRBV2; J gene: TRBJ1-4; D gene: TRBD1; clone size: many
CDR3 protein: CSVEKSGKNEAFF; CDR3 DNA: TGCAGCGTTGAAAAATCCGGGAAGAATGAAGCTTTCTTT; V gene: TRBV29-1; J gene: TRBJ1-1; D gene: .; clone size: few
CDR3 protein: CASSLGFAGGWETQYF; CDR3 DNA: TGTGCCAGCAGTTTAGGGTTCGCGGGGGGGTGGGAGACCCAGTACTTC; V gene: TRBV12-3/TRBV12-4; J gene: TRBJ2-5; D gene: TRBD2; clone size: many
CDR3 protein: CASSSDGPSSGNTIYF; CDR3 DNA: TGTGCCAGCAGTTCGGACGGACCGTCCTCTGGAAACACCATATATTTT; V gene: TRBV27; J gene: TRBJ1-3; D gene: .; clone size: many
CDR3 protein: CASSPGLAGFEQYF; CDR3 DNA: TGTGCCAGCAGTCCGGGACTAGCGGGGTTCGAGCAGTACTTC; V gene: TRBV3-1; J gene: TRBJ2-7; D gene: TRBD2; clone size: .
CDR3 protein: CASSPERDYGYTF; CDR3 DNA: TGTGCCAGCAGCCCCGAGAGGGACTATGGCTACACCTTC; V gene: TRBV6-2/TRBV6-3; J gene: TRBJ1-2; D gene: .; clone size: many
CDR3 protein: CASKGQGTGELFF; CDR3 DNA: TGTGCCAGTAAGGGGCAAGGAACCGGGGAGCTGTTTTTT; V gene: TRBV19; J gene: TRBJ2-2; D gene: .; clone size: .
CDR3 protein: CASSYRASGADNEQFF; CDR3 DNA: TGTGCTAGCAGCTACCGGGCTAGCGGGGCCGACAATGAGCAGTTCTTC; V gene: TRBV7-7; J gene: TRBJ2-1; D gene: TRBD2; clone size: many
CDR3 protein: CAWSVPIADTQYF; CDR3 DNA: TGTGCCTGGAGTGTGCCCATAGCAGATACGCAGTATTTT; V gene: TRBV30; J gene: TRBJ2-3; D gene: .; clone size: many
CDR3 protein: CASSKGSARNTEAFF; CDR3 DNA: TGTGCCAGTAGTAAAGGGTCAGCTCGCAACACTGAAGCTTTCTTT; V gene: TRBV19; J gene: TRBJ1-1; D gene: .; clone size: few
CDR3 protein: CSARGFDTQYF; CDR3 DNA: TGCAGTGCTAGAGGGTTCGATACGCAGTATTTT; V gene: TRBV20-1; J gene: TRBJ2-3; D gene: .; clone size: few
CDR3 protein: CASSKARTDNYGYTF; CDR3 DNA: TGTGCCAGCAGCAAAGCCCGGACAGACAACTATGGCTACACCTTC; V gene: TRBV6-1; J gene: TRBJ1-2; D gene: .; clone size: many
CDR3 protein: CSARRWGQDWNEQFF; CDR3 DNA: TGCAGTGCTAGGCGTTGGGGCCAGGATTGGAATGAGCAGTTCTTC; V gene: TRBV20-1; J gene: TRBJ2-1; D gene: .; clone size: many
CDR3 protein: CASSFNLVEAPLHF; CDR3 DNA: TGTGCCAGCAGTTTCAATCTCGTCGAGGCACCCCTCCACTTT; V gene: TRBV12-3/TRBV12-4; J gene: TRBJ1-6; D gene: .; clone size: many
CDR3 protein: CSATHRDYEQYF; CDR3 DNA: TGCAGTGCTACCCACAGGGACTACGAGCAGTACTTC; V gene: TRBV20-1; J gene: TRBJ2-7; D gene: .; clone size: many
CDR3 protein: CAGTIRLGLASLSSYNEQFF; CDR3 DNA: TGTGCCGGCACTATTCGACTGGGACTAGCCTCCCTTAGCTCCTACAATGAGCAGTTCTTC; V gene: TRBV12-3/TRBV12-4; J gene: TRBJ2-1; D gene: TRBD2; clone size: few
CDR3 protein: CASSPSRRSEQYF; CDR3 DNA: TGTGCCAGCAGTCCCAGCAGGAGAAGCGAGCAGTACTTC; V gene: TRBV12-3/TRBV12-4; J gene: TRBJ2-7; D gene: .; clone size: many
CDR3 protein: CSARRRNIEAFF; CDR3 DNA: TGCAGTGCTAGAAGGCGGAACATTGAAGCTTTCTTT; V gene: TRBV20-1; J gene: TRBJ1-1; D gene: .; clone size: .
CDR3 protein: CASSRGEGAQPQHF; CDR3 DNA: TGTGCCAGCAGCAGGGGGGAGGGAGCTCAGCCCCAGCATTTT; V gene: TRBV7-8; J gene: TRBJ1-5; D gene: .; clone size: few
CDR3 protein: CASSTAGAPDSGYTF; CDR3 DNA: TGCGCCAGCAGCACGGCAGGGGCGCCGGATTCAGGCTACACCTTC; V gene: TRBV5-1; J gene: TRBJ1-2; D gene: .; clone size: many
CDR3 protein: CASSWKGQGISYEQYF; CDR3 DNA: TGTGCCAGCAGCTGGAAGGGACAGGGGATCTCCTACGAGCAGTACTTC; V gene: TRBV2; J gene: TRBJ2-7; D gene: TRBD1; clone size: .
CDR3 protein: CASSTSGTSVYEQYF; CDR3 DNA: TGTGCCAGCAGCACTAGTGGGACTAGTGTATACGAGCAGTACTTC; V gene: TRBV7-9; J gene: TRBJ2-7; D gene: TRBD2; clone size: few
CDR3 protein: CSATWGYSYEQYF; CDR3 DNA: TGCAGCGCCACTTGGGGGTACTCCTACGAGCAGTACTTC; V gene: TRBV29-1; J gene: TRBJ2-7; D gene: .; clone size: many
CDR3 protein: CASSPNTGGLGPEAFF; CDR3 DNA: TGTGCCAGTAGCCCGAATACAGGGGGCCTGGGCCCTGAAGCTTTCTTT; V gene: TRBV19; J gene: TRBJ1-1; D gene: TRBD1; clone size: many
CDR3 protein: CASRDGPLLGTGIPEQYF; CDR3 DNA: TGTGCCAGCAGAGACGGCCCCCTCCTCGGGACAGGCATTCCCGAGCAGTACTTC; V gene: TRBV6-1; J gene: TRBJ2-7; D gene: TRBD1; clone size: many
CDR3 protein: CASRDRGSGANVLTF; CDR3 DNA: TGTGCCAGCCGGGACAGGGGCTCTGGGGCCAACGTCCTGACTTTC; V gene: TRBV6-1; J gene: TRBJ2-6; D gene: TRBD1; clone size: .
CDR3 protein: CASSLGTSGRDQYF; CDR3 DNA: TGTGCCAGCAGCCTAGGGACTAGCGGCCGGGACCAGTACTTC; V gene: TRBV7-2; J gene: TRBJ2-5; D gene: TRBD2; clone size: .
CDR3 protein: CASSVGRENEQFF; CDR3 DNA: TGTGCCAGCAGCGTAGGCAGGGAAAATGAGCAGTTCTTC; V gene: TRBV9; J gene: TRBJ2-1; D gene: .; clone size: few
CDR3 protein: CASSLDPVGAYEQYF; CDR3 DNA: TGCGCCAGCAGCCTCGACCCCGTGGGGGCCTACGAGCAGTACTTC; V gene: TRBV4-1; J gene: TRBJ2-7; D gene: .; clone size: many
CDR3 protein: CASSLAPAGGSYNEQFF; CDR3 DNA: TGTGCTAGCAGCTTAGCCCCGGCGGGGGGGTCCTACAATGAGCAGTTCTTC; V gene: TRBV7-7; J gene: TRBJ2-1; D gene: TRBD2; clone size: many
CDR3 protein: CASSSRPGTGGTGELFF; CDR3 DNA: TGTGCCAGCAGCTCACGTCCCGGGACAGGGGGCACCGGGGAGCTGTTTTTT; V gene: TRBV7-3; J gene: TRBJ2-2; D gene: TRBD1; clone size: .
CDR3 protein: CASSLWTGSQQETQYF; CDR3 DNA: TGTGCCAGCAGCTTATGGACAGGGAGCCAACAAGAGACCCAGTACTTC; V gene: TRBV11-2; J gene: TRBJ2-5; D gene: TRBD1; clone size: many
CDR3 protein: CASSTLRMSTDTQYF; CDR3 DNA: TGTGCCAGCAGCACATTAAGGATGAGCACAGATACGCAGTATTTT; V gene: TRBV27; J gene: TRBJ2-3; D gene: .; clone size: many
CDR3 protein: CASSRGWNTEAFF; CDR3 DNA: TGTGCCAGCAGCCGAGGGTGGAACACTGAAGCTTTCTTT; V gene: TRBV2; J gene: TRBJ1-1; D gene: .; clone size: many
CDR3 protein: CAITAELQQEAFF; CDR3 DNA: TGTGCCATTACCGCCGAACTACAACAAGAAGCTTTCTTT; V gene: TRBV10-3; J gene: TRBJ1-1; D gene: .; clone size: many
CDR3 protein: CAISGDSSYEQYF; CDR3 DNA: TGTGCCATCAGTGGGGACAGCTCCTACGAGCAGTACTTC; V gene: TRBV10-3; J gene: TRBJ2-7; D gene: TRBD1; clone size: many
CDR3 protein: CASSLGGTGGVYGYTF; CDR3 DNA: TGTGCCAGCAGTTTAGGGGGGACAGGGGGGGTCTATGGCTACACCTTC; V gene: TRBV12-3/TRBV12-4; J gene: TRBJ1-2; D gene: TRBD1; clone size: .
CDR3 protein: CAWSVSTLEEAKNIQYF; CDR3 DNA: TGTGCCTGGAGTGTTTCGACGCTAGAGGAGGCCAAAAACATTCAGTACTTC; V gene: TRBV30; J gene: TRBJ2-4; D gene: .; clone size: .
CDR3 protein: CASSLTTQETQYF; CDR3 DNA: TGTGCCAGCAGTTTGACCACACAAGAGACCCAGTACTTC; V gene: TRBV12-3/TRBV12-4; J gene: TRBJ2-5; D gene: .; clone size: many
CDR3 protein: CAWSVGAGSNEQFF; CDR3 DNA: TGTGCCTGGAGTGTTGGCGCGGGGTCCAATGAGCAGTTCTTC; V gene: TRBV30; J gene: TRBJ2-1; D gene: .; clone size: many